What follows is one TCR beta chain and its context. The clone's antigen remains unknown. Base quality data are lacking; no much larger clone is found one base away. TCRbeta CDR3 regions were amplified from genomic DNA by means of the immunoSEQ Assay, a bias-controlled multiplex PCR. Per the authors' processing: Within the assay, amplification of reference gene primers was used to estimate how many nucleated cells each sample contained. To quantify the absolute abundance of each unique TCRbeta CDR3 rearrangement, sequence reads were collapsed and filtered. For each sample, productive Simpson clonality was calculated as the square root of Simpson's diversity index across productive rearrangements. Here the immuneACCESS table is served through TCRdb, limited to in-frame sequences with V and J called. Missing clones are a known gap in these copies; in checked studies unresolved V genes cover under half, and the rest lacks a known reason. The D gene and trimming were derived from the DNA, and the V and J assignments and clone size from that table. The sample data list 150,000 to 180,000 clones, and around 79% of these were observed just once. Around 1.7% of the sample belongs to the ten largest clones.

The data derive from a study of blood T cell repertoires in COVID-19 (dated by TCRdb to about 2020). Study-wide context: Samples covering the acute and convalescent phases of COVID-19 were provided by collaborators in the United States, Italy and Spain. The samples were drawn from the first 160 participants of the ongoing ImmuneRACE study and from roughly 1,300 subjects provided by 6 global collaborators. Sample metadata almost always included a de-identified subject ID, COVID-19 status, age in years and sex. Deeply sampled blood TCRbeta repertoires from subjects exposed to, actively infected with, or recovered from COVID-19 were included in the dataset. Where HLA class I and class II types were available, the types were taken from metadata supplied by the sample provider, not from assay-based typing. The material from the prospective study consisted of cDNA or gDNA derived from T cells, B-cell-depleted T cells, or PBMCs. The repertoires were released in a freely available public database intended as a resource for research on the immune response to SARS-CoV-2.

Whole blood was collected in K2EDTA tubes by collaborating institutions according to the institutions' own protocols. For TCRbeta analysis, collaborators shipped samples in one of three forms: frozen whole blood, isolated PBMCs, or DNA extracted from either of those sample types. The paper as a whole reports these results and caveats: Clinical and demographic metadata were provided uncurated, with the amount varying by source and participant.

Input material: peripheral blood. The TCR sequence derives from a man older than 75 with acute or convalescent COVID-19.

The CDR3 region reads CASSLGQGGGYTF. The bases read TGTGCCAGCAGCTTGGGACAGGGGGGTGGCTACACCTTC. This chain is built from TRBV2 and TRBJ1-2, and 11 junction bases match TRBD1. From the germline V gene, CDR1 is SNHLY and CDR2 is FYNNEI. Inclusive of the bounding cysteine and phenylalanine, the CDR3 is 13 residues long. The read is trimmed to its CDR3 DNA, 39 bases read in frame from base 1. Unmatched junction bases come to 4, with V trimmed by 6 bases and J by 7 bases. The full variable domain, with segments outside the CDR3 supplied by the reference TRBV2 and TRBJ1-2 proteins, appears as EPEVTQTPSHQVTQMGQEVILRCVPISNHLYFYWYRQILGQKVEFLVSFYNNEISEKSEIFDDQFSVERPDGSNFTLKIRSTKLEDSAMYFCASSLGQGGGYTFGSGTRLTVV.